These 12 T cell receptor beta chains originate from one sample sequenced in a study of human T cells and chemical hapten exposure. Via MiXCR, TCRdb re-called the RACE reads, giving one row per CDR3 protein. The table shows approximately 95,000 distinct CDR3 sequences, with roughly an eighth occurring only once. As to time point: patch test 2, 6 weeks after DPC sensitization. Noted treatment: therapeutic diphenylcyclopropenone sensitization with weekly scalp DPC. The material was whole blood, obtained in connection with sensitization to the hapten diphenylcyclopropenone (DPC). Source of these receptors: a middle-aged woman with alopecia areata. Some clones in this sample may be carry-over from other donors' samples.

This clonotype was seen at least ten times. The chain is built from TRBV29-1 and TRBJ2-1; the D is unclear. The CDR3 is 11 amino acids. Deletions cut 6 bases from V and 3 bases from J, with 6 bases between. The germline V gene encodes CDR1 SQVTM and CDR2 ANQGSEA. The CDR3 bases are TGCAGCGTAGCATTCTACAATGAGCAGTTCTTC. Translated, it gives CSVAFYNEQFF.

This clonotype came up many times. The chain is built from TRBV12-3 or TRBV12-4 and TRBJ1-5; the match to TRBD1 covers 8 bases. The CDR3 loop spans 14 amino acids. The trim removed 3 bases at V and 2 bases at J, leaving 0 bases unmatched. In nucleotides, the CDR3 is TGTGCCAGCAGTTTGGGACAGGGCAATCAGCCCCAGCATTTT. Translated: CASSLGQGNQPQHF.

J is TRBJ1-1 and V is TRBV7-9, with 7 bases identical to TRBD1. CDR3 length: 14 amino acids. Losses at the gene ends were 5 bases for V and 2 bases for J; bases not matched to a gene: 5. Germline V CDR1 and CDR2: SEHNR, FQNEAQ (reference sequence). The CDR3 nucleotides read TGTGCCAGCAGCCTCGGGACAGCTAACACTGAAGCTTTCTTT. Protein sequence: CASSLGTANTEAFF.

This clonotype was detected many times. The rearrangement links TRBV10-3 to TRBJ2-1; possibly TRBD2 for D (6 bases). The length of the CDR3 is 14 residues. V gave up 0 bases and J gave up 6 bases, with 9 bases separating them. From germline, CDR1 is ENHRY and CDR2 SYGVKD. Written as DNA, the CDR3 is TGTGCCATCAGTGAGTCGATGGGGGGCAATGAGCAGTTCTTC. Amino acids: CAISESMGGNEQFF.

This clonotype was detected ten times or more. This chain joins TRBV6-2 or TRBV6-3 and TRBJ2-7, with a weak D call TRBD1 (6 bases). V dropped 6 bases and J dropped 2 bases, with 11 bases sitting between them. Germline values: CDR1 MNHEY, CDR2 SVGEGT. The CDR3 sequence is 13 residues long. The CDR3 sequence: CASRPDRAYEQYF. CDR3 sequence (DNA): TGTGCCAGCAGACCGGACAGAGCCTACGAGCAGTACTTC.

There are a few counts of this clonotype. This rearrangement joins TRBV12-3 or TRBV12-4 to TRBJ1-1; tentatively, D is TRBD1 (6 bases). Trimming pared 5 bases from V and 5 bases from J, leaving 21 bases between. The CDR3 sequence is 16 residues long. The CDR3 bases are TGTGCCAGCAGTGTCCGGGACACCATTCGGGGAACTGAAGCTTTCTTT. Protein: CASSVRDTIRGTEAFF.

This clonotype was counted only a few times. The V and J genes are TRBV5-6 and TRBJ1-6, with TRBD1 as a possible D gene (6 bases). The CDR3 covers 16 residues. Looked up from germline, CDR1 is SGHDT and CDR2 is YYEEEE. Trimming removed 2 bases at V and 7 bases at J, with 16 bases between. CDR3 nucleotides: TGTGCCAGCAGCTTTTCGGGGCAGGGGAACAATTCACCCCTCCACTTT. Translation: CASSFSGQGNNSPLHF.

This clonotype was counted at least ten times. This sequence joins TRBV6-6 and TRBJ1-2; the match to TRBD1 covers 8 bases. Per germline, CDR1 MNHNY and CDR2 SVGAGI (reference sequence). The CDR3 is 16 residues long. V shed 0 bases, J shed 4 bases, and the junction held 7 bases outside the gene matches. The CDR3 spells CASSYSSGGQGYGYTF. CDR3 bases: TGTGCCAGCAGTTACTCTTCAGGGGGCCAAGGCTATGGCTACACCTTC.

This clonotype was detected a few times. J is TRBJ2-7 and V is TRBV18; D may be TRBD1 or TRBD2 (5 bases each). V was pared by 6 bases and J by 5 bases, with 23 bases between. In germline, CDR1 is KGHSH, CDR2 LQKENI. The length of the CDR3 is 16 residues. The CDR3 loop is CASSPRGTAEGNEQYF. CDR3 coding DNA: TGTGCCAGCTCCCCCCGAGGAACGGCCGAGGGGAACGAGCAGTACTTC.

This clonotype was observed at least ten times. The J gene is TRBJ2-3, the V gene TRBV7-2; D gene ambiguous. This CDR3 spans 13 amino acids. Germline CDR1 SGHTA, CDR2 FQGNSA. V lost 3 bases to trimming and J lost 4 bases, with 8 bases between them. This CDR3 is CASSFVGSDTQYF. The DNA for the CDR3 is TGTGCCAGCAGCTTCGTCGGGTCAGATACGCAGTATTTT.

The chain uses TRBV29-1 and TRBJ2-7; no definite D call. This CDR3 comprises 13 residues. Germline CDR1 SQVTM, CDR2 ANQGSEA. Trimming took off 4 bases at V and 0 bases at J, with 10 bases between the two ends. This CDR3 reads CSVGLGRSYEQYF. CDR3 DNA sequence: TGCAGCGTTGGTCTTGGCCGCTCCTACGAGCAGTACTTC.

V gene TRBV7-2 combines with J gene TRBJ2-7, with a possible D match to TRBD2 (7 bases). This CDR3 has 15 residues. Deletions cut 4 bases from V and 5 bases from J, with 18 bases between. Per germline, CDR1 SGHTA and CDR2 FQGNSA. The CDR3 spells CASSSRGGPEDEQYF. The CDR3 nucleotides read TGTGCCAGCAGCTCTAGGGGGGGTCCTGAGGACGAGCAGTACTTC.